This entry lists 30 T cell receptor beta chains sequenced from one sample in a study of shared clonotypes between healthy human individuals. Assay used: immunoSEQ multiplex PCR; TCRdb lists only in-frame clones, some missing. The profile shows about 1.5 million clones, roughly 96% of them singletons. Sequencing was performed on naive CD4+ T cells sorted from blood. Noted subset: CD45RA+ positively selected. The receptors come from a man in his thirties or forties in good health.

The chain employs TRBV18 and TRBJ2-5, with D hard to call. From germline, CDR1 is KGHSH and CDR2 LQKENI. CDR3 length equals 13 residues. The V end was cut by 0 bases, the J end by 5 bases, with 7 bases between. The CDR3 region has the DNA TGTGCCAGCTCACCACCTCATATGGAGACCCAGTACTTC. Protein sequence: CASSPPHMETQYF. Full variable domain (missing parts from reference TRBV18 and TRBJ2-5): NAGVMQNPRHLVRRRGQEARLRCSPMKGHSHVYWYRQLPEEGLKFMVYLQKENIIDESGMPKERFSAEFPKEGPSILRIQQVVRGDSAAYFCASSPPHMETQYFGPGTRLLVL.

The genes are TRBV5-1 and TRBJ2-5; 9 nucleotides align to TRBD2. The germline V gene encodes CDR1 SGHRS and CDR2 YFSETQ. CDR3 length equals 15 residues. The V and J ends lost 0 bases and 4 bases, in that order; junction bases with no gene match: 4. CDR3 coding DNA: TGCGCCAGCAGCTTGGAAGCGGGGGGCGGAGAGACCCAGTACTTC. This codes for CASSLEAGGGETQYF.

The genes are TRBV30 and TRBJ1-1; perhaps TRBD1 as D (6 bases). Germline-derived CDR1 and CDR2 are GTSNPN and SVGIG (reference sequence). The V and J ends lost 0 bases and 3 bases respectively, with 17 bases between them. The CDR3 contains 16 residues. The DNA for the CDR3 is TGTGCCTGGAGTGTACCAGGGGCATTCTATGACACTGAAGCTTTCTTT. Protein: CAWSVPGAFYDTEAFF.

The CDR3 loop reads CASSRTGEVTQYF. DNA of the CDR3: TGCGCCAGCAGCAGGACAGGGGAGGTGACCCAGTACTTC. The chain couples TRBV10-1 to TRBJ2-5; 9 nucleotides align to TRBD1. The CDR3 spans 13 residues. After removal of 6 bases from V and 7 bases from J, the junction contained 6 bases not matched to a gene. Germline loops: CDR1 WNHNN, CDR2 SYGVQD (reference sequence).

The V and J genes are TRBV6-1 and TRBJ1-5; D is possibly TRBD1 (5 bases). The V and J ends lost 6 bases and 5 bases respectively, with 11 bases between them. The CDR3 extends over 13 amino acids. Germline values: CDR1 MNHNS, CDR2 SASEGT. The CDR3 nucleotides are TGTGCCAGCAGACGGGACGGGGATCAGCCCCAGCATTTT. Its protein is CASRRDGDQPQHF.

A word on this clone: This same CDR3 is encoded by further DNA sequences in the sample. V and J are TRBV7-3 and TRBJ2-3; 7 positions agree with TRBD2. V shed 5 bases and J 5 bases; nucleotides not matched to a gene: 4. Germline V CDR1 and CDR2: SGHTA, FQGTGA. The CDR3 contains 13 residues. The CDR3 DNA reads TGTGCCAGCAGCCCCGGCGGGGGAGATACGCAGTATTTT. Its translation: CASSPGGGDTQYF.

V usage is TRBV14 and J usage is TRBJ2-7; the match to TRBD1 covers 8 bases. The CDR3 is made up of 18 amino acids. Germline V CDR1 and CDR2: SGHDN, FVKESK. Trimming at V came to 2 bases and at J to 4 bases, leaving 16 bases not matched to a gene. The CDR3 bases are TGTGCCAGCAGCCAACGACTGGGACAGGCAGGGGGACAATACGAGCAGTACTTC. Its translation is CASSQRLGQAGGQYEQYF.

CDR3 in DNA: TGTGCCAGCAGCTTCCAACGGGTTTCCCACGAGCAGTACTTC. Translated: CASSFQRVSHEQYF. The gene calls are TRBV7-8 and TRBJ2-7; D not resolved. Germline V CDR1 and CDR2: SGHVS, FQNEAQ. CDR3 length equals 14 residues. V was shortened by 3 bases and J by 5 bases, with 14 bases between the two germline ends.

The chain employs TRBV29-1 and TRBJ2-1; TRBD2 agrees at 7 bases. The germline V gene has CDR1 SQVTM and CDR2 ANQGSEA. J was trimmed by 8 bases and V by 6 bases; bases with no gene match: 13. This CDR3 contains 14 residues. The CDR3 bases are TGCAGCGTGGGGAGGGCCTCTCTCCGGCATGAGCAGTTCTTC. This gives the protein CSVGRASLRHEQFF.

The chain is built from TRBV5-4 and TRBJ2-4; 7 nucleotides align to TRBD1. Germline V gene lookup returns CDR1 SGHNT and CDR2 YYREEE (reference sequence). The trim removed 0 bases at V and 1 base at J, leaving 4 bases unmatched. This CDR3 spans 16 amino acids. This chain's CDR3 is CASSLELQGAKNIQYF. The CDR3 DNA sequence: TGTGCCAGCAGCTTGGAACTACAGGGGGCCAAAAACATTCAGTACTTC.

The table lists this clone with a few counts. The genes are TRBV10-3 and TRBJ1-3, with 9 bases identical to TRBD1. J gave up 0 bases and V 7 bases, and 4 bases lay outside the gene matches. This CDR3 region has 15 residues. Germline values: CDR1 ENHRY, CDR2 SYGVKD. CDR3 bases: TGTGCCATCAAGGAGACAGGGGGCTCTGGAAACACCATATATTTT. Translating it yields CAIKETGGSGNTIYF.

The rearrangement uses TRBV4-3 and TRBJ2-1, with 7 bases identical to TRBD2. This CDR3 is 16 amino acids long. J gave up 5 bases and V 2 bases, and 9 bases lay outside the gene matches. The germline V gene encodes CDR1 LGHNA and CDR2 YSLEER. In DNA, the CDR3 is TGCGCCAGCAGCCAAAGGCCCCCTAGCGGCAACAATGAGCAGTTCTTC. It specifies CASSQRPPSGNNEQFF.

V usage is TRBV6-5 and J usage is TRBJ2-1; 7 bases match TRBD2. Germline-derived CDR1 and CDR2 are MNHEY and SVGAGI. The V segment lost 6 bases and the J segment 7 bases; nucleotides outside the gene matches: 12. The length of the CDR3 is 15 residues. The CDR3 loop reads CASSQLAPRANEQFF. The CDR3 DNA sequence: TGTGCCAGCAGCCAACTAGCGCCTCGTGCGAATGAGCAGTTCTTC.

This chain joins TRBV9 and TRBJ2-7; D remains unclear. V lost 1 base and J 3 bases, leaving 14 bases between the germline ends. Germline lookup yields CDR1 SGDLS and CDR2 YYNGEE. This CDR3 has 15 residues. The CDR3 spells CASSVSRDPVYEQYF. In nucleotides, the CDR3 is TGTGCCAGCAGCGTATCAAGGGATCCGGTCTACGAGCAGTACTTC.

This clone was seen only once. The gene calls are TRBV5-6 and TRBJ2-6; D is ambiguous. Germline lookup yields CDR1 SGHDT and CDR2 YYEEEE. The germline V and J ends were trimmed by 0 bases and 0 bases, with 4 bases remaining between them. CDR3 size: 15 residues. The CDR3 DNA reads TGTGCCAGCAGCTTGGTCGTCTCTGGGGCCAACGTCCTGACTTTC. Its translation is CASSLVVSGANVLTF.

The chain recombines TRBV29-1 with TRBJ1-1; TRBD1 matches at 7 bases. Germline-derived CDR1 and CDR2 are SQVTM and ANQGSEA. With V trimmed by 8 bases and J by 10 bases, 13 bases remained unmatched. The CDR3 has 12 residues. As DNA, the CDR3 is TGCAGCTCTTCTACAGGGGAGGGAGCAGCTTTCTTT. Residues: CSSSTGEGAAFF.

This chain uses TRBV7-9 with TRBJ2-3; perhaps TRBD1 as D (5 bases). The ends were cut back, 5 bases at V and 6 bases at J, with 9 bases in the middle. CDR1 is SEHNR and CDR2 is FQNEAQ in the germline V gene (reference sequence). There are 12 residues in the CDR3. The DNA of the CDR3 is TGTGCCAGCAGCCCGCACAGGGATACGCAGTATTTT. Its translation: CASSPHRDTQYF.

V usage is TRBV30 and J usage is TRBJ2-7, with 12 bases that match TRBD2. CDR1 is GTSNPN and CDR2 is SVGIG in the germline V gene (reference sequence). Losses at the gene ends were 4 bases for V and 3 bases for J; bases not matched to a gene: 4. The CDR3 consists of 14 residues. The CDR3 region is CAWTSGRAGYEQYF. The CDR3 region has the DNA TGTGCCTGGACTAGCGGGAGGGCCGGCTACGAGCAGTACTTC. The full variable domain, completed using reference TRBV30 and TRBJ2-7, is SQTIHQWPATLVQPVGSPLSLECTVEGTSNPNLYWYRQAAGRGLQLLFYSVGIGQISSEVPQNLSASRPQDRQFILSSKKLLLSDSGFYLCAWTSGRAGYEQYFGPGTRLTVT.

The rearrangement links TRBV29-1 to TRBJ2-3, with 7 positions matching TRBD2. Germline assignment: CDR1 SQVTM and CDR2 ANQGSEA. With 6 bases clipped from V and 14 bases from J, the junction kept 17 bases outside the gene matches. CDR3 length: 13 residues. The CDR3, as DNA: TGCAGCGTACCGAGCGCAAGCGGGGTGGGAGGGTATTTT. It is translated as CSVPSASGVGGYF.

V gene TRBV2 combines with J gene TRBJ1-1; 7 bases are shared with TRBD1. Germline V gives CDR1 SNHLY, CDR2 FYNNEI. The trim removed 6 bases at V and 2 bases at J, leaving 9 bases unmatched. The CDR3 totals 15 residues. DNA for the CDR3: TGTGCCAGCAGCGAACAGGGGTTTAGTAACACTGAAGCTTTCTTT. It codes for CASSEQGFSNTEAFF. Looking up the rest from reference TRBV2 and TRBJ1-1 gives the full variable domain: EPEVTQTPSHQVTQMGQEVILRCVPISNHLYFYWYRQILGQKVEFLVSFYNNEISEKSEIFDDQFSVERPDGSNFTLKIRSTKLEDSAMYFCASSEQGFSNTEAFFGQGTRLTVV.

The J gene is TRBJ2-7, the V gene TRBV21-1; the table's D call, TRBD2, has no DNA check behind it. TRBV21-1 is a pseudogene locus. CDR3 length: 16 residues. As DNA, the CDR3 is TGTGCCAGCAGCAAAGAGGCCGAGGTAGCGGGCTACGAGCAGTACTTC. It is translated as CASSKEAEVAGYEQYF.

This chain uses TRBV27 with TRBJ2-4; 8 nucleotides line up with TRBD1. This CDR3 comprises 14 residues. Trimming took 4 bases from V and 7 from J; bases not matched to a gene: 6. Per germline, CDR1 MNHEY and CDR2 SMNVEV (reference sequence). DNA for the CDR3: TGTGCCAGCAGTTCCGCCGGGACAGGTAACATTCAGTACTTC. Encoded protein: CASSSAGTGNIQYF.

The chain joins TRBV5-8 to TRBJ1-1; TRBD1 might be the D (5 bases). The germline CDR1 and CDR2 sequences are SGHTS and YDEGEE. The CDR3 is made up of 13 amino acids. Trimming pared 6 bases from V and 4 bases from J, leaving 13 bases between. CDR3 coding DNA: TGTGCCAGCAAGGGCAGGGCGATCACTGAAGCTTTCTTT. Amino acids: CASKGRAITEAFF. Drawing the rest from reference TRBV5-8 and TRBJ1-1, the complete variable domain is EAGVTQSPTHLIKTRGQQATLRCSPISGHTSVYWYQQALGLGLQFLLWYDEGEERNRGNFPPRFSGRQFPNYSSELNVNALELEDSALYLCASKGRAITEAFFGQGTRLTVV.

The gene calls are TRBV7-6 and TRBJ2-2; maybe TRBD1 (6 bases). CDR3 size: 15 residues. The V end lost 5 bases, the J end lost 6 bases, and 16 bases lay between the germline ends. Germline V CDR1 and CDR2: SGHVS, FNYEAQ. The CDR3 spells CASSGQLRMAGELFF. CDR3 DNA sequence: TGTGCCAGCAGCGGACAGCTAAGGATGGCCGGGGAGCTGTTTTTT.

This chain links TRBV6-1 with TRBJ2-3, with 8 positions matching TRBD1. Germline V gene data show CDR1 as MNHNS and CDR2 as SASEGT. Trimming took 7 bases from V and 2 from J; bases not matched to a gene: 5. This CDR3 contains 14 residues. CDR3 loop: CASNRDRTTDTQYF. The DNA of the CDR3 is TGTGCCAGCAATCGGGACAGGACCACAGATACGCAGTATTTT.

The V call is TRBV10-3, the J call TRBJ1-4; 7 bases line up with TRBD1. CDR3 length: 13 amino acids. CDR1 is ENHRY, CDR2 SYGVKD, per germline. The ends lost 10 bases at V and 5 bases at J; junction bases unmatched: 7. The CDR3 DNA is TGTGCCAGTTCCGGGACAGAAAATGAAAAACTGTTTTTT. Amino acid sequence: CASSGTENEKLFF.

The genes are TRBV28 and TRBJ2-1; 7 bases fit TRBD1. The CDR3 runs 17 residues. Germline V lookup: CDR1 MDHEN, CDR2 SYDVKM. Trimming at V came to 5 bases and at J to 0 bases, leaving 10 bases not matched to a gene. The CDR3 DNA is TGTGCCAGCAGTCACGACAAGGGGGCGAGCTCCTACAATGAGCAGTTCTTC. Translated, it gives CASSHDKGASSYNEQFF.

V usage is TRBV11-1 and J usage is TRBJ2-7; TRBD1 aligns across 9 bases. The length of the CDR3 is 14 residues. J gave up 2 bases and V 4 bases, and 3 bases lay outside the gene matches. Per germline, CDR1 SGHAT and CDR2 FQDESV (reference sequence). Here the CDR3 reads CASSSRDRAYEQYF. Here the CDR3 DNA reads TGTGCCAGCAGCTCACGGGACAGGGCCTACGAGCAGTACTTC. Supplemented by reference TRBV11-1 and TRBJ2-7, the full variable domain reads EAEVAQSPRYKITEKSQAVAFWCDPISGHATLYWYRQILGQGPELLVQFQDESVVDDSQLPKDRFSAERLKGVDSTLKIQPAELGDSAMYLCASSSRDRAYEQYFGPGTRLTVT.

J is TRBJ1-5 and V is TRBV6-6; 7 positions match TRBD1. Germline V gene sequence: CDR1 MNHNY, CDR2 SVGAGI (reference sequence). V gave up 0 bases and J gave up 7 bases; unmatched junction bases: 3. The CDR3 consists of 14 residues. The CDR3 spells CASSYSTGKQPQHF. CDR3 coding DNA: TGTGCCAGCAGTTACTCGACAGGGAAACAGCCCCAGCATTTT.

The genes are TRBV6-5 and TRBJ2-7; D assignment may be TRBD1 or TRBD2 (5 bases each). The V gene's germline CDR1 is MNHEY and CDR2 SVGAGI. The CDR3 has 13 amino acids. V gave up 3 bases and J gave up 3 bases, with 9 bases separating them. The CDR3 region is CASSYGTYYEQYF. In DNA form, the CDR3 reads TGTGCCAGCAGTTATGGGACCTACTACGAGCAGTACTTC.